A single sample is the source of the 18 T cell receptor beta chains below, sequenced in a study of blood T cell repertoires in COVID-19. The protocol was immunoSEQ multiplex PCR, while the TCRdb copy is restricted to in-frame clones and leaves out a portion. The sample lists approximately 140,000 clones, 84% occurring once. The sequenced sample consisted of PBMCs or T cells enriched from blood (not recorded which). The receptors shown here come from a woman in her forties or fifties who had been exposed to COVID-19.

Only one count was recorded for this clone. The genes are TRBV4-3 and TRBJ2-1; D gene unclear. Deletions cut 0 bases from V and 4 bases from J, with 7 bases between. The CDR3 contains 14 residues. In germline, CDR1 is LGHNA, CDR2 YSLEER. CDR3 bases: TGCGCCAGCAGCCAAGAGGCACCGTACAATGAGCAGTTCTTC. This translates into CASSQEAPYNEQFF.

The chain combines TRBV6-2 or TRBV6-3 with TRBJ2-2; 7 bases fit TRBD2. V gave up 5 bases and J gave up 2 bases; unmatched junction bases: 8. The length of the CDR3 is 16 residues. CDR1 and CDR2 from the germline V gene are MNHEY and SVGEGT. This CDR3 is CASSKLATRNTGELFF. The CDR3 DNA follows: TGTGCCAGCAGTAAACTAGCGACCCGTAACACCGGGGAGCTGTTTTTT.

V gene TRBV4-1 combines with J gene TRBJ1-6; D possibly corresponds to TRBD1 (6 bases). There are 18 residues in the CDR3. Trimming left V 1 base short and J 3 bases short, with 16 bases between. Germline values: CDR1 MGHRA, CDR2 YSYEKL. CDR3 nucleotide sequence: TGCGCCAGCAGCCAAGGCGGCCGGGGAGGGGGCTATAATTCACCCCTCCACTTT. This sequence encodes CASSQGGRGGGYNSPLHF.

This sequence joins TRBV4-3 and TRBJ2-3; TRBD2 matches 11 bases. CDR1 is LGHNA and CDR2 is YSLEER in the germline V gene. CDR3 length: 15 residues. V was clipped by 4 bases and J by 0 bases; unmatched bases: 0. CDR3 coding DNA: TGCGCCAGCAGCCGGACTAGCGGGAGCACAGATACGCAGTATTTT. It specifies CASSRTSGSTDTQYF.

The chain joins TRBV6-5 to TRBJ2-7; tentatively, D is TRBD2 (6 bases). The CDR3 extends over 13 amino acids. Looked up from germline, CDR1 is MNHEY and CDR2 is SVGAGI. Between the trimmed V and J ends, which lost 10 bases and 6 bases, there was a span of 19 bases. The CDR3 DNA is TGTGCCACCGGGGCGGGAAGGAGGGGCGAGCAGTACTTC. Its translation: CATGAGRRGEQYF.

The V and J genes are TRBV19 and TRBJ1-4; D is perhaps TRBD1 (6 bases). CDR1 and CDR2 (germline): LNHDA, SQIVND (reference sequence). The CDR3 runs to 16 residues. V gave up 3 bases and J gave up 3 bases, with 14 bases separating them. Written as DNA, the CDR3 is TGTGCCAGTAGTATCGCGGGGGGGCAGGCTAATGAAAAACTGTTTTTT. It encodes CASSIAGGQANEKLFF.

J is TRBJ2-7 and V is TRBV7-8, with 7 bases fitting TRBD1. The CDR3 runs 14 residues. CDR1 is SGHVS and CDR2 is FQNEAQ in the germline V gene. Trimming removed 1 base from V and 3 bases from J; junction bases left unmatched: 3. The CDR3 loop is CASSLVGGNYEQYF. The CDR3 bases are TGTGCCAGCAGCTTAGTAGGGGGCAACTACGAGCAGTACTTC.

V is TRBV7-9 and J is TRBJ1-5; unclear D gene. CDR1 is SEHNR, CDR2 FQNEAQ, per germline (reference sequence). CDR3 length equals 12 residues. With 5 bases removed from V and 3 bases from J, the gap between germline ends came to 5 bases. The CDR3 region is CASSPHNQPQHF. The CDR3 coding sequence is TGTGCCAGCAGCCCACACAATCAGCCCCAGCATTTT.

As DNA, the CDR3 is TGTGCCAGCAGCGGTAGCGGGGGGGCCTTGAATGAGCAGTTCTTC. Its protein product is CASSGSGGALNEQFF. This chain joins TRBV7-6 and TRBJ2-1; 11 bases agree with TRBD2. Germline CDR1 SGHVS, CDR2 FNYEAQ. The V and J ends lost 5 bases and 7 bases, in that order; junction bases with no gene match: 7. CDR3 size: 15 residues.

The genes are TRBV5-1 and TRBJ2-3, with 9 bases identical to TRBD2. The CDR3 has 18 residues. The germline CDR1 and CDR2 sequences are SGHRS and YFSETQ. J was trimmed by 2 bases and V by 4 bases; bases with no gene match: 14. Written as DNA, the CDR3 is TGCGCCAGCAGCACATCCTGGCTAGCGGGGTTCCACACAGATACGCAGTATTTT. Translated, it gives CASSTSWLAGFHTDTQYF.

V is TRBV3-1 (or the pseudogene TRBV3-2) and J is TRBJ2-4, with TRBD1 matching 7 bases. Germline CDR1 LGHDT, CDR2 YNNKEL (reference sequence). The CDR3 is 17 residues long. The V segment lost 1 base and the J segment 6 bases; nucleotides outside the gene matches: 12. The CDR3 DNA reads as TGTGCCAGCAGCCAAGGGGGGCCCAACAGGGGCGCAAACATTCAGTACTTC. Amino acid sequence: CASSQGGPNRGANIQYF.

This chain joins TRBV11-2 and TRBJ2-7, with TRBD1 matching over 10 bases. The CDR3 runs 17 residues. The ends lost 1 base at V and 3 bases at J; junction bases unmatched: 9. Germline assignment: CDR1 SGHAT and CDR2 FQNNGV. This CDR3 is CASSLGGWTGGIYEQYF. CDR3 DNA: TGTGCCAGCAGCTTAGGAGGATGGACAGGGGGTATCTACGAGCAGTACTTC.

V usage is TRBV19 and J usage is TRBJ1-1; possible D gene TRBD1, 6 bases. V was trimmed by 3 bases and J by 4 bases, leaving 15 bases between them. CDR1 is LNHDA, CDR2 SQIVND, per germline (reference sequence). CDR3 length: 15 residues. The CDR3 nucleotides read TGTGCCAGTAGTATGCCCCTACAGGGTTTCACTGAAGCTTTCTTT. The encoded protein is CASSMPLQGFTEAFF.

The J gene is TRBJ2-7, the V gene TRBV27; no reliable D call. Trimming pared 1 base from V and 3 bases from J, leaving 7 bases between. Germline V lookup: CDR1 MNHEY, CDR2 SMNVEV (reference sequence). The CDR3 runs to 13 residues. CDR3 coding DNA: TGTGCCAGCAGTTTATATCCCAACTACGAGCAGTACTTC. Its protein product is CASSLYPNYEQYF.

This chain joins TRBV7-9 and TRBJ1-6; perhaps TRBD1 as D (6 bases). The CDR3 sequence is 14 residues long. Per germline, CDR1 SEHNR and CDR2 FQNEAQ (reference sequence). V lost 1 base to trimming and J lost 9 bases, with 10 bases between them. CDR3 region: CASSLVGRGSPLHF. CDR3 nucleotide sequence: TGTGCCAGCAGCTTAGTCGGCAGGGGTTCACCCCTCCACTTT.

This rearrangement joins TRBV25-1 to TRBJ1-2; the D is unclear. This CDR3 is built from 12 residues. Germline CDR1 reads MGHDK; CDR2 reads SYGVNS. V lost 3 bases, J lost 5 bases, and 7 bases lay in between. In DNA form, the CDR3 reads TGTGCCAGCAGTGACGATCGGTATGGCTACACCTTC. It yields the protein CASSDDRYGYTF.

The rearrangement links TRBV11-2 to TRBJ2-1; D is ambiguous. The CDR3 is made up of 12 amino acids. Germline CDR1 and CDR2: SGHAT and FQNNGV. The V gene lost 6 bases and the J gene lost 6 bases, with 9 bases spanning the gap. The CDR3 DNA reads TGTGCCAGCAGGCCCAGAGGCAATGAGCAGTTCTTC. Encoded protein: CASRPRGNEQFF.

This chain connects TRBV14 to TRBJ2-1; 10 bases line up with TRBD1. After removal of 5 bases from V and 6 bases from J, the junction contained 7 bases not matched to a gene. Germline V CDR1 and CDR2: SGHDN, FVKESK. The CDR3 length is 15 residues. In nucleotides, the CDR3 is TGTGCCAGCAGCTCCCGGGACAGGGGTGCCAATGAGCAGTTCTTC. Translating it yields CASSSRDRGANEQFF.